What follows is one T cell receptor beta chain and its context. As yet, its antigen is unknown. This specimen belongs to a study of OX40 agonist ivuxolimab in advanced cancers. Overall study: Averaging roughly 60 years in age, with a range of about 20 to 90, the cohort was around 83% male. In three patients, partial responses were observed, one with hepatocellular carcinoma and two with cutaneous melanoma. Study-wide findings and caveats: Low normalized clonal expansion also occurred in some nonresponding patients.

The CDR3 extends over 14 amino acids. V was clipped by 6 bases and J by 7 bases; unmatched bases: 6. CDR1 and CDR2 from the germline V gene are MNHNS and SASEGT. TCRdb's copy holds only in-frame clones and misses some; the assay was immunoSEQ multiplex PCR. The sample holds around 30,000 clones, roughly 92% seen once. This chain joins TRBV6-1 and TRBJ1-6; 7 bases are a match to TRBD1. The sample here was CD4+ or CD8+ T cells sorted from blood, taken in a trial of the OX40 agonist ivuxolimab. The clonotype was recovered from an adult with an advanced solid tumor such as melanoma, head and neck, liver or kidney cancer. For the CDR3, the DNA is TGTGCCAGCAGAGCCGGGACAGAGAATTCACCCCTCCACTTT. Translating gives CASRAGTENSPLHF.